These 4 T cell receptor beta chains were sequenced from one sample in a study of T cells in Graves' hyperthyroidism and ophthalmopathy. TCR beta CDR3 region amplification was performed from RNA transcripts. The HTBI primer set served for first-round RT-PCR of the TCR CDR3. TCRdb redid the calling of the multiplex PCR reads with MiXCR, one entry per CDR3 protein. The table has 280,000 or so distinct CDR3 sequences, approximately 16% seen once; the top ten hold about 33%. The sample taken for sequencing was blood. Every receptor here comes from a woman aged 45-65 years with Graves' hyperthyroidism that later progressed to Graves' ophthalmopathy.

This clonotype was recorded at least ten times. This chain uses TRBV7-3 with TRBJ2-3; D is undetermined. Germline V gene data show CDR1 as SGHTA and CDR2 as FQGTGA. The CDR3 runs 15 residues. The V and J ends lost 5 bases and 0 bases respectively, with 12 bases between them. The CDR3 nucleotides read TGTGCCAGCAGCCCCCGACCCACGAGCACAGATACGCAGTATTTT. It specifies CASSPRPTSTDTQYF.

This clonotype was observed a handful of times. This chain's CDR3 is CSGTVMNTEAFF. Here the CDR3 DNA reads TGCAGCGGGACAGTCATGAACACTGAAGCTTTCTTT. The chain combines TRBV29-1 with TRBJ1-1; D possibly corresponds to TRBD1 (6 bases). This CDR3 is built from 12 residues. Germline CDR1 reads SQVTM; CDR2 reads ANQGSEA. The ends were cut back, 7 bases at V and 0 bases at J, with 9 bases in the middle.

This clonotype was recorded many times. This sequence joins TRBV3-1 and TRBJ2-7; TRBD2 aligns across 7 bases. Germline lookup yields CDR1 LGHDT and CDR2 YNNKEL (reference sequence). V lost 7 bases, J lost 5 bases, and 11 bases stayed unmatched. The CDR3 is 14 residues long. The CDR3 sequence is CASTPSGTSDEQYF. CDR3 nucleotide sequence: TGTGCCAGCACCCCTAGCGGAACCTCGGACGAGCAGTACTTC.

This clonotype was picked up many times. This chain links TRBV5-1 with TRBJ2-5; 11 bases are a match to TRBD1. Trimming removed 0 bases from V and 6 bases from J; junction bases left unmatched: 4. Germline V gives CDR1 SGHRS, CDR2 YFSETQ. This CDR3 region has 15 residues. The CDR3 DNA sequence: TGCGCCAGCAGCTTGGATCCGGACAGGGGGCAGACCCAGTACTTC. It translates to CASSLDPDRGQTQYF.